The subject of this entry is one T cell receptor (beta chain). Around 9 milliliters of peripheral blood were drawn from each donor into EDTA-treated tubes. This sample stems from a study of blood T cells in healthy people across ages. Germline CDR1 and CDR2: MNHNS and SASEGT. V gave up 0 bases and J gave up 5 bases, with 14 bases separating them. The CDR3 runs 16 residues. Using a J-beta primer mix together with a sample-barcoded 5' primer, a second PCR was run for roughly 6 to 11 cycles. TCRdb passed the 5' RACE reads through MiXCR, listing each CDR3 protein once. The data hold over a million distinct CDR3 sequences, with 45% observed a single time.

The clonotype comes from a woman aged 60-70 years in good health. The chain recombines TRBV6-1 with TRBJ2-1; D uncertain. The specimen was blood. DNA for the CDR3: TGTGCCAGCAGTGAAGCGCTTGCGGAGTATGACAATGAGCAGTTCTTC. Translated: CASSEALAEYDNEQFF.